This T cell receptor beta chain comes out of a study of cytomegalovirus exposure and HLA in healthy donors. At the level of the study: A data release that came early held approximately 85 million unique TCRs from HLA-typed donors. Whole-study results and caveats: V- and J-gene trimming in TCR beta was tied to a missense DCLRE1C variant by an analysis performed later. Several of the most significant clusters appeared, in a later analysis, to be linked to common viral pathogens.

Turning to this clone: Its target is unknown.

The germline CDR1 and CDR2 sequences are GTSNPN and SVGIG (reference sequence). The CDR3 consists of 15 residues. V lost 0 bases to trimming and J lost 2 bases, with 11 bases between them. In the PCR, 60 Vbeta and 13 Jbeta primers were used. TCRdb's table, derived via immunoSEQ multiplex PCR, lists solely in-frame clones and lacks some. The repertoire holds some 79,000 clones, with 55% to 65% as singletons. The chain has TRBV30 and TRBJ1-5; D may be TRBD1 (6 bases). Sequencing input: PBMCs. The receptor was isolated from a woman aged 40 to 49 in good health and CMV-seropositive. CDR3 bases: TGTGCCTGGAGTGTAGGGGGGGGAGGCAATCAGCCCCAGCATTTT. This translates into CAWSVGGGGNQPQHF.